This T cell receptor beta chain was observed in a study of T cells after yellow fever vaccination. Whole-study results and caveats: It was a weaker secondary response, yet one that peaked faster, at day 5 versus 15. Primary-vaccination clones mostly resurfaced post-booster (less than 98% CD4, about 87% CD8).

There are 14 residues in the CDR3. Trimming cost V 5 bases and J 7 bases; bases outside gene matches: 10. Germline V gene lookup returns CDR1 MNHEY and CDR2 SMNVEV (reference sequence). Of note for this clonotype: As yet, its antigen is unknown.

Researchers made TCR cDNA using 5'RACE template switching, and this step added a universal primer site and UMIs. TCRdb fed the 5' RACE reads into MiXCR, producing one record per CDR3 protein. The sample includes 450,000 to 550,000 distinct CDR3 sequences, roughly a fifth of them seen just once. The sample was PBMCs, taken roughly 23 days after the first yellow fever vaccination. The receptor comes from a man younger than 35 who received the YFV17D yellow fever vaccine. The gene calls are TRBV27 and TRBJ2-5, with 7 positions matching TRBD1. The CDR3 spells CASSEGTAGGTQYF. CDR3 sequence (DNA): TGTGCCAGCAGTGAAGGGACAGCCGGTGGGACCCAGTACTTC.